This TCR beta chain is from a study of T-cell reconstitution after alpha-beta-depleted transplantation in children. Whole-study findings and limits: Counts and diversity of T cells one year after transplant came mostly from newly produced T cells.

As to this clonotype: Its antigen is as yet unknown.

Molecular barcoding with unique molecular identifiers was used for the TCRbeta library. TCRdb re-analysed the PCR reads in MiXCR, keeping a single row per CDR3 protein. The sample contains hundreds of thousands of distinct CDR3 sequences, around 13% of which appear only once. The V end lost 2 bases, the J end lost 4 bases, and 17 bases lay between the germline ends. Germline CDR1 DFQATT, CDR2 SNEGSKA (reference sequence). The CDR3 contains 16 residues. This clonotype originated in a girl aged 2 to 9 with congenital amegakaryocytic thrombocytopenia, due to receive a stem cell transplant. J is TRBJ1-4 and V is TRBV20-1; a possible D gene is TRBD1 (5 bases). Source: PBMCs, taken before TCRalphabeta/CD19-depleted stem cell transplant. For the CDR3, the DNA is TGCAGTGCTAGACCGTCGGAGGGAGGGGATAATGAAAAACTGTTTTTT. Amino acid sequence: CSARPSEGGDNEKLFF.